The 21 T cell receptor beta chains in this list originate from one sample, sequenced in a study of T cell changes during pregnancy in multiple sclerosis. Assay used: immunoSEQ multiplex PCR; TCRdb lists only in-frame clones, some missing. The data contain around 120,000 clones, approximately 90% of them seen just once; the ten biggest clones take up about 3%. The material was peripheral blood, obtained after pregnancy. The receptors stem from a female donor with multiple sclerosis, enrolled in a pregnancy study.

This clone was seen only once. The chain employs TRBV11-2 and TRBJ2-5; 7 bases line up with TRBD2. Trimming removed 4 bases from V and 5 bases from J; junction bases left unmatched: 4. This CDR3 has 13 amino acids. Per germline, CDR1 SGHAT and CDR2 FQNNGV. CDR3 amino acids: CASSSGGTETQYF. The CDR3 DNA follows: TGTGCCAGCAGCTCGGGAGGTACGGAGACCCAGTACTTC.

V is TRBV6-5 and J is TRBJ1-5; the match to TRBD1 covers 7 bases. The CDR3 is 14 residues long. V dropped 2 bases and J dropped 4; count of bases not matched to a gene: 2. Germline V gene lookup returns CDR1 MNHEY and CDR2 SVGAGI. The CDR3 DNA reads TGTGCCAGCAGTTACGAGGGGGCAAATCAGCCCCAGCATTTT. This encodes CASSYEGANQPQHF.

The gene calls are TRBV6-1 and TRBJ1-1; D gene unclear. This CDR3 spans 14 amino acids. The V end was cut by 6 bases, the J end by 0 bases, with 11 bases between. CDR1 and CDR2 (germline): MNHNS, SASEGT. CDR3 sequence (DNA): TGTGCCAGCAGCCCCGGGATTCTGAACACTGAAGCTTTCTTT. This translates into CASSPGILNTEAFF.

The chain recombines TRBV2 with TRBJ2-7, with a possible D match to TRBD1 (5 bases). The CDR3 extends over 15 amino acids. CDR1 SNHLY and CDR2 FYNNEI come from the germline V gene. The V gene lost 5 bases and the J gene lost 0 bases, with 14 bases spanning the gap. CDR3 amino acids: CASSPDSQSSYEQYF. As DNA, the CDR3 is TGTGCCAGCAGTCCCGACAGCCAGAGCTCCTACGAGCAGTACTTC.

In regard to this clone: A junction boundary mismatches the germline segment, possibly from a read error. The rearrangement joins TRBV18 to TRBJ2-7; D is possibly TRBD1 (6 bases). The CDR3 runs to 13 residues. CDR1 KGHSH and CDR2 LQKENI come from the germline V gene. CDR3 sequence: CASPPGQTYEQYF. The CDR3 coding sequence is TGTGCCAGCCCACCAGGACAGACCTACGAGCAGTACTTC.

CDR3 protein: CASSSTGGLDEQYF. Written as DNA, the CDR3 is TGTGCCAGCAGTTCGACAGGGGGATTGGACGAGCAGTACTTC. The chain has TRBV27 and TRBJ2-7; 9 bases match TRBD1. Germline V lookup: CDR1 MNHEY, CDR2 SMNVEV (reference sequence). With V trimmed by 4 bases and J by 5 bases, 6 bases remained unmatched. This CDR3 is built from 14 residues.

This chain uses TRBV7-9 with TRBJ1-2; possibly TRBD1 for D (5 bases). Trimming stripped 11 bases from V and 4 bases from J, with 17 bases between. Germline V gene sequence: CDR1 SEHNR, CDR2 FQNEAQ (reference sequence). The CDR3 contains 13 residues. CDR3 protein: CALGGAGVYGYTF. For the CDR3, the DNA is TGTGCCCTTGGGGGAGCGGGAGTCTATGGCTACACCTTC. The full variable domain, with the rest looked up from reference TRBV7-9 and TRBJ1-2, is DTGVSQNPRHKITKRGQNVTFRCDPISEHNRLYWYRQTLGQGPEFLTYFQNEAQLEKSRLLSDRFSAERPKGSFSTLEIQRTEQGDSAMYLCALGGAGVYGYTFGSGTRLTVV.

V usage is TRBV2 and J usage is TRBJ1-2; 8 bases agree with TRBD1. V lost 3 bases, J lost 10 bases, and 7 bases stayed unmatched. Germline-derived CDR1 and CDR2 are SNHLY and FYNNEI. CDR3 size: 13 residues. CDR3 nucleotides: TGTGCCAGCAGTGAGGACAGGGCGAGGAACTACACCTTC. This codes for CASSEDRARNYTF.

This chain connects TRBV7-3 to TRBJ2-3; TRBD2 aligns across 8 bases. V dropped 4 bases and J dropped 1; count of bases not matched to a gene: 1. Germline V CDR1 and CDR2: SGHTA, FQGTGA. This CDR3 spans 14 amino acids. The CDR3 DNA reads as TGTGCCAGCAGCTCCGGGGGGGGCACAGATACGCAGTATTTT. It specifies CASSSGGGTDTQYF.

V and J are TRBV6-5 and TRBJ1-3; D perhaps matches TRBD1 (6 bases). Germline CDR1 reads MNHEY; CDR2 reads SVGAGI. The CDR3 covers 16 residues. Trimming stripped 4 bases from V and 3 bases from J, with 16 bases between. CDR3 amino acids: CASSSIGGVFGNTIYF. The DNA for the CDR3 is TGTGCCAGCAGTTCAATAGGGGGGGTATTTGGAAACACCATATATTTT.

V gene TRBV30 combines with J gene TRBJ2-1; possible D gene TRBD1, 6 bases. CDR1 is GTSNPN, CDR2 SVGIG, per germline (reference sequence). Trimming left V 5 bases short and J 2 bases short, with 13 bases between. The length of the CDR3 is 14 residues. In DNA form, the CDR3 reads TGTGCCTGGCTTAGGGGGACACCCTACAATGAGCAGTTCTTC. Its translation is CAWLRGTPYNEQFF.

The J gene is TRBJ2-2, the V gene TRBV7-8, with a tentative D call TRBD2 (6 bases). The CDR3 runs 19 residues. Trimming cost V 5 bases and J 7 bases, with 29 bases left between them. Germline CDR1 SGHVS, CDR2 FQNEAQ. In DNA form, the CDR3 reads TGTGCCAGCAGCACACCCCCCTATCGGGACGGGGGTAGGGACGGGGAGCTGTTTTTT. Protein: CASSTPPYRDGGRDGELFF. The full variable domain, completed using reference TRBV7-8 and TRBJ2-2, is GAGVSQSPRYKVAKRGQDVALRCDPISGHVSLFWYQQALGQGPEFLTYFQNEAQLDKSGLPSDRFFAERPEGSVSTLKIQRTQQEDSAVYLCASSTPPYRDGGRDGELFFGEGSRLTVL.

This rearrangement joins TRBV9 to TRBJ2-2, with a possible D match to TRBD2 (5 bases). Germline CDR1 and CDR2: SGDLS and YYNGEE. V was clipped by 0 bases and J by 4 bases, with 16 bases between them. The CDR3 has 17 amino acids. The CDR3 DNA follows: TGTGCCAGCAGCGTAGCGGCCTCTTCGGGATTCACCGGGGAGCTGTTTTTT. Residues: CASSVAASSGFTGELFF.

The chain employs TRBV6-1 and TRBJ2-7; 14 bases fit TRBD2. After removal of 8 bases from V and 4 bases from J, the junction contained 7 bases not matched to a gene. The germline gives CDR1 MNHNS, CDR2 SASEGT. The CDR3 is 15 amino acids. CDR3 nucleotide sequence: TGTGCCAGCGGTCCCGGGACTAGCGGGGGTTACGAGCAGTACTTC. Its protein is CASGPGTSGGYEQYF.

This clone was detected a few times. The gene calls are TRBV30 and TRBJ2-1; D is uncertain. This CDR3 is 16 amino acids long. Germline CDR1 is GTSNPN and CDR2 is SVGIG (reference sequence). V lost 2 bases to trimming and J lost 5 bases, with 19 bases between them. This CDR3 reads CAWSRWASKQNNEQFF. DNA of the CDR3: TGTGCCTGGAGTCGGTGGGCGAGTAAGCAGAACAATGAGCAGTTCTTC.

The chain has TRBV5-1 and TRBJ1-1; no clear D gene. CDR1 is SGHRS, CDR2 YFSETQ, per germline. The length of the CDR3 is 12 residues. Trimming removed 3 bases from V and 11 bases from J, with 14 bases in between. Here the CDR3 DNA reads TGCGCCAGCAGCTCGGGAGGGCTTGGCGCTTTCTTT. Encoded protein: CASSSGGLGAFF.

This clone occurred once. V is TRBV18 and J is TRBJ1-6; TRBD1 is a possible D gene (6 bases). CDR3 length: 13 residues. V was shortened by 0 bases and J by 11 bases, with 8 bases between the two germline ends. CDR1 is KGHSH, CDR2 LQKENI, per germline. The CDR3 DNA is TGTGCCAGCTCACCACCAACAGGGCCACCCCTCCACTTT. Its protein product is CASSPPTGPPLHF.

The V gene is TRBV5-6, the J gene TRBJ2-7; 10 nucleotides line up with TRBD1. CDR1 and CDR2 from the germline V gene are SGHDT and YYEEEE. The junction had 12 bases not matched to a gene; V was cut back by 2 bases and J by 4 bases. The CDR3 covers 17 residues. Written as DNA, the CDR3 is TGTGCCAGCAGCTTCGCAGTAGGGACAGGGGATACGTACGAGCAGTACTTC. As protein: CASSFAVGTGDTYEQYF.

The chain is built from TRBV5-6 and TRBJ2-5; D possibly corresponds to TRBD1 (5 bases). The CDR3 is 14 residues long. The V and J ends lost 0 bases and 2 bases respectively, with 8 bases between them. Germline lookup yields CDR1 SGHDT and CDR2 YYEEEE. The CDR3 is CASSLDRTQETQYF. The CDR3 DNA sequence: TGTGCCAGCAGCTTGGACAGGACACAAGAGACCCAGTACTTC.

The chain is built from TRBV7-3 and TRBJ2-1; no firm D call. This CDR3 region has 14 residues. The germline V gene has CDR1 SGHTA and CDR2 FQGTGA. Trimming removed 5 bases at V and 6 bases at J, with 14 bases between. The CDR3 region is CASSPLAASNEQFF. In DNA, the CDR3 is TGTGCCAGCAGCCCCCTCGCGGCCTCCAATGAGCAGTTCTTC.

The chain is built from TRBV20-1 and TRBJ2-1; D is ambiguous. Germline CDR1 DFQATT, CDR2 SNEGSKA (reference sequence). V was clipped by 4 bases and J by 5 bases, with 6 bases between them. The CDR3 consists of 11 residues. As DNA, the CDR3 is TGCAGTGCTACCCCCGACAATGAGCAGTTCTTC. Translating gives CSATPDNEQFF.